The rows below give T cell receptor beta chains drawn from one sample of a study of blood T cell repertoires in COVID-19. Only in-frame clones appear in the TCRdb table, and some are missing; sequencing was by immunoSEQ multiplex PCR. This repertoire shows 130,000 to 150,000 clones, approximately 91% found once; its top ten account for 2.3%. Material for sequencing was peripheral blood. The receptors come from a human donor in a cohort sampled during active COVID-19. Each CDR3 is given without its conserved first and last residue. The order of the fields is J gene, D gene, V gene, CDR3 protein. A D gene is named only where the DNA matches it firmly.

j_gene: TRBJ2-1
d_gene: NA
v_gene: TRBV6-6
CDR3aa: ASSLQSVQF

j_gene: TRBJ1-5
d_gene: NA
v_gene: TRBV29-1
CDR3aa: SVRPGNNQPQH

j_gene: TRBJ2-1
d_gene: NA
v_gene: TRBV7-3
CDR3aa: ASSLQGTSYNEQF

j_gene: TRBJ1-5
d_gene: TRBD1
v_gene: TRBV7-4
CDR3aa: ASSSLRPTGGGIYQPQH

j_gene: TRBJ2-5
d_gene: NA
v_gene: TRBV13
CDR3aa: ASSLGWRQTAGGETQY

j_gene: TRBJ2-1
d_gene: TRBD2
v_gene: TRBV24-1
CDR3aa: ATSDPTGTSLWGGDEQF

j_gene: TRBJ1-2
d_gene: NA
v_gene: TRBV7-2
CDR3aa: ASSFRRENGYT

j_gene: TRBJ2-7
d_gene: TRBD2
v_gene: TRBV5-4
CDR3aa: ASSLGAGGGTSYEQY

j_gene: TRBJ2-5
d_gene: NA
v_gene: TRBV7-3
CDR3aa: ASSLTRAETQY

j_gene: TRBJ1-2
d_gene: NA
v_gene: TRBV19
CDR3aa: ASSNGGTAVYGYT

j_gene: TRBJ2-3
d_gene: NA
v_gene: TRBV5-5
CDR3aa: ASSPHLQFGGGDTQY

j_gene: TRBJ2-3
d_gene: TRBD1
v_gene: TRBV28
CDR3aa: ASSYLDRGRVDTQY

j_gene: TRBJ2-7
d_gene: TRBD1
v_gene: TRBV28
CDR3aa: ASTLPGQGAHEQY

j_gene: TRBJ2-7
d_gene: NA
v_gene: TRBV4-1
CDR3aa: ASSQGVLDTAYEQY

j_gene: TRBJ2-7
d_gene: NA
v_gene: TRBV11-2
CDR3aa: ASSPTAPNYEQY

j_gene: TRBJ2-7
d_gene: TRBD2
v_gene: TRBV11-2
CDR3aa: ASAPRTASGSSEQY

j_gene: TRBJ2-2
d_gene: NA
v_gene: TRBV11-2
CDR3aa: ASSLDLNTGELF

j_gene: TRBJ2-5
d_gene: TRBD2
v_gene: TRBV7-2
CDR3aa: ASSLAGGLAGGRLGETQY

j_gene: TRBJ2-7
d_gene: TRBD1
v_gene: TRBV6-5
CDR3aa: ASSYGTGYYEQY

j_gene: TRBJ1-5
d_gene: NA
v_gene: TRBV3-1/TRBV3-2
CDR3aa: ASISRGRGNQPQH

j_gene: TRBJ2-3
d_gene: TRBD2
v_gene: TRBV7-3
CDR3aa: ASSSAGGTDTQY

j_gene: TRBJ2-2
d_gene: TRBD2
v_gene: TRBV14
CDR3aa: ASSHPGLAANTGELF